This T cell receptor beta chain originates from a study of PD-1 blockade in classical Hodgkin lymphoma. Broader study findings: It was among complete responders that baseline diversity resembled that of newly diagnosed patients. Baseline TCR diversity was reportedly lower in newly diagnosed patients than healthy donors.

Trimming removed 5 bases from V and 1 base from J, with 5 bases in between. The CDR3 covers 12 residues. In germline, CDR1 is SGHTA, CDR2 FQGNSA. Every patient was affected by relapse after autologous stem cell transplantation, while exposure to brentuximab vedotin was not uniform. Only in-frame clones appear in the TCRdb table, and some are missing; sequencing was by immunoSEQ multiplex PCR. Of 29,000 or so clones detected, roughly 70% appear once; the ten largest clones hold 15%. Notes on this clone: Its matching antigen is unknown.

The chain links TRBV7-2 to TRBJ1-2; D gene unclear. This sequence originates from a human donor with classical Hodgkin lymphoma. The starting material was peripheral blood mononuclear cells (PBMCs), obtained before the second cycle of nivolumab. CDR3 residues: CASSQDNYGYTF. As DNA, the CDR3 is TGTGCCAGCAGCCAGGATAACTATGGCTACACCTTC. Combining the CDR3 with reference TRBV7-2 and TRBJ1-2 gives the whole variable domain GAGVSQSPSNKVTEKGKDVELRCDPISGHTALYWYRQSLGQGLEFLIYFQGNSAPDKSGLPSDRFSAERTGGSVSTLTIQRTQQEDSAVYLCASSQDNYGYTFGSGTRLTVV.